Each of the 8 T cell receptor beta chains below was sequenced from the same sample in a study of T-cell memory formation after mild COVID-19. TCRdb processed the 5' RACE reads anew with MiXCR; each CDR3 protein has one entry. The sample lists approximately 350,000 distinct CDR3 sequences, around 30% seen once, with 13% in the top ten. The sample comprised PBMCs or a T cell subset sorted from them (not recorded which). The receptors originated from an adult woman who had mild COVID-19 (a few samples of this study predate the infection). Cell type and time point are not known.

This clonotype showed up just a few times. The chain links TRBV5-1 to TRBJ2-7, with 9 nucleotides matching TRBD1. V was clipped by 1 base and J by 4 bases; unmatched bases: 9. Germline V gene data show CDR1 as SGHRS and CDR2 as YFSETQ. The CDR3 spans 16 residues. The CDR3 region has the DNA TGCGCCAGCAGCTTGCTTGGGACAGGGATTATATACGAGCAGTACTTC. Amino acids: CASSLLGTGIIYEQYF.

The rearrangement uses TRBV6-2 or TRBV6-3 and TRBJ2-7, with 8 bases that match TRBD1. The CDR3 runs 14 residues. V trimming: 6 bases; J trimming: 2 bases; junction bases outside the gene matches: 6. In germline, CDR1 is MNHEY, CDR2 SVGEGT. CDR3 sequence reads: CASRGVDRAYEQYF. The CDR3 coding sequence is TGTGCCAGCAGGGGCGTGGACAGGGCCTACGAGCAGTACTTC.

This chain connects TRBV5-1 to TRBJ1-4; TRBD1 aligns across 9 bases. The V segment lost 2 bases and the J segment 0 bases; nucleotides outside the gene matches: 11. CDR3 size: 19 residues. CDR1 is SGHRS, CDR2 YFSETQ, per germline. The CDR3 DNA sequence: TGCGCCAGCAGCTTTTGGTCGGGACAGGGCCTTGCAACTAATGAAAAACTGTTTTTT. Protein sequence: CASSFWSGQGLATNEKLFF.

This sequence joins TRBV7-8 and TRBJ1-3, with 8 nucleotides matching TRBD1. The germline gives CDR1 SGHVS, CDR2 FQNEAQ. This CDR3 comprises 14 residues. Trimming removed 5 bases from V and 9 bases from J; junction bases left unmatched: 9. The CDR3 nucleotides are TGTGCCAGCAGCGGCCGGACAGGGACGGCCACCATATATTTT. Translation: CASSGRTGTATIYF.

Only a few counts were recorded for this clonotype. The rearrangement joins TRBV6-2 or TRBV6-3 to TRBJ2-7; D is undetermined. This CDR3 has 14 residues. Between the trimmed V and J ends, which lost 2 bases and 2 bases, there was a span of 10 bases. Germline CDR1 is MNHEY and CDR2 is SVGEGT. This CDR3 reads CASSYKQSAYEQYF. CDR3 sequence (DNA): TGTGCCAGCAGTTACAAACAGTCGGCCTACGAGCAGTACTTC.

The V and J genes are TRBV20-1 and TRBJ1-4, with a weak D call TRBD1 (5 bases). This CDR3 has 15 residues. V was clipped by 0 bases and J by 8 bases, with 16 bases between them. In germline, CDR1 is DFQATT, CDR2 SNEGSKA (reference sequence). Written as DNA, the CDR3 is TGCAGTGCTAGAGATGGTTCGGGGGGAGGGGAAAAACTGTTTTTT. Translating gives CSARDGSGGGEKLFF.

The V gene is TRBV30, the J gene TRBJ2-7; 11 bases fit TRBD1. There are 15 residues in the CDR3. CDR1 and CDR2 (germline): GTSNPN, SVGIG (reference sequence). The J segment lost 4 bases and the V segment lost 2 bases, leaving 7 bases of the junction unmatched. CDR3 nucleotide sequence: TGTGCCTGGAGTACGTGGGACAGGGGGATATACGAGCAGTACTTC. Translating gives CAWSTWDRGIYEQYF.

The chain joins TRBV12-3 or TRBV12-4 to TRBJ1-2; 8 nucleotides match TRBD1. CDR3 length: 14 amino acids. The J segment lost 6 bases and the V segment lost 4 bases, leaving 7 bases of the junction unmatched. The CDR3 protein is CASSWSKTGDGYTF. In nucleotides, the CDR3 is TGTGCCAGCAGTTGGAGCAAGACAGGGGATGGCTACACCTTC.